This T cell receptor beta chain originates from a study of CD8+ T cells in alopecia areata. The sample's treatment: oral pan-JAK inhibitor, 5-10 mg twice daily. CDR3 length equals 15 residues. Germline CDR1 LNHNV, CDR2 YYDKDF (reference sequence). Trimming took 4 bases from V and 5 from J; bases not matched to a gene: 8. Extracted from the samples, RNA was reverse transcribed into cDNA to serve as the sequencing template. Clones were read by immunoSEQ multiplex PCR, and TCRdb kept only the in-frame ones, dropping some. The data show about 190,000 clones, with less than 65% seen just once and 1% held by the top ten.

This specimen consisted of CD4+ T cells sorted from blood, obtained at week 24, from a patient treated with tofacitinib. This TCR derives from a human donor with alopecia areata. V is TRBV15 and J is TRBJ1-1; 9 bases align to TRBD1. The CDR3, as DNA: TGTGCCACCAGCACAGGGACAGGGAGTCGAACTGAAGCTTTCTTT. This gives the protein CATSTGTGSRTEAFF.